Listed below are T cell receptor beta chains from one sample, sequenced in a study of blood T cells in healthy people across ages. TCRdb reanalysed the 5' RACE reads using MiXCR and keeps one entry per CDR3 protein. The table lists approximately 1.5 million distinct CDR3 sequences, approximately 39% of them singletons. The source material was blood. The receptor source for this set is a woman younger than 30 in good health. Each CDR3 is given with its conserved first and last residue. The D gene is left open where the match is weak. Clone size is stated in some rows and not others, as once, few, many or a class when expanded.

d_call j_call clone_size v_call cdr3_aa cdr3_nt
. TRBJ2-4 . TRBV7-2 CASRIQGAKNIQYF TGTGCCAGCAGGATACAGGGAGCCAAAAACATTCAGTACTTC
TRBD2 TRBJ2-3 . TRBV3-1 CASSQVRSGGPRTLHTQYF TGTGCCAGCAGCCAAGTTCGCAGCGGGGGGCCTCGCACATTACATACGCAGTATTTT
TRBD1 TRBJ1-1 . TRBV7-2 CASSPTGQANTEAFF TGTGCCAGCAGTCCGACGGGACAGGCGAACACCGAAGCTTTCTTT
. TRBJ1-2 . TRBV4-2 CASSQEQDLYGYTF TGTGCCAGCAGCCAAGAACAGGACCTCTATGGCTACACCTTC
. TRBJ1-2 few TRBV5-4 CASRNYTQGGYTF TGTGCCAGCAGAAACTATACTCAGGGCGGCTACACCTTC
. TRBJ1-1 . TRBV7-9 CASSASPRDMNTEAFF TGTGCCAGCAGCGCTTCCCCCCGGGACATGAACACTGAAGCTTTCTTT
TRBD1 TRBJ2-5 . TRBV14 CASSRGQGGQNEQYF TGTGCCAGCAGCCGGGGACAGGGAGGGCAAAATGAGCAGTACTTC
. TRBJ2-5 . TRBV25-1 CASSDTWDFETQYF TGTGCCAGCAGTGATACATGGGATTTTGAGACCCAGTACTTC
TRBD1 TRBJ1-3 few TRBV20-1 CSARATGAGNTIYF TGCAGTGCTAGAGCGACAGGGGCCGGAAACACCATATATTTT
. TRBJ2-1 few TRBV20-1 CSAISLAGPYNEQFF TGCAGTGCCATATCCCTCGCGGGACCCTACAATGAGCAGTTCTTC
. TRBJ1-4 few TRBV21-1 CASILCPNEKLFF TGTGCCAGCATCCTGTGCCCTAATGAAAAACTGTTTTTT
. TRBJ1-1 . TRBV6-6 CASSPLRGLGAFF TGTGCCAGCAGCCCGCTTCGGGGGTTGGGAGCTTTCTTT
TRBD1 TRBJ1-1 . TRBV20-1 CSARPFQGDWGNTEAFF TGCAGTGCTAGACCCTTTCAGGGGGATTGGGGGAACACTGAAGCTTTCTTT
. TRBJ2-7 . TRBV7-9 CASSLDRTTYEQYF TGTGCCAGCAGCTTAGACCGGACGACCTACGAGCAGTACTTC
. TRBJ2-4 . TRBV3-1 CASSQGALGEQYF TGTGCCAGCAGCCAAGGGGCTCTGGGTGAGCAGTACTTC
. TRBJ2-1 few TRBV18 CASSPLGQTYNEQFF TGTGCCAGCTCACCCCTCGGACAGACATACAATGAGCAGTTCTTC